This T cell receptor (beta chain) comes out of a study of control samples from healthy donors and cancer patients. CDR3 length equals 15 residues. The germline V gene encodes CDR1 KGHSH and CDR2 LQKENI. This clone was counted once. One end of the junction fails to match germline, which may point to a read error. The sample contains more than one DNA sequence encoding this CDR3. Measured with immunoSEQ multiplex PCR; TCRdb has only the in-frame clones, and not every one. Of about 31,000 clones in the sample, roughly 94% were seen once. Source material: blood. This clonotype originated in a man in his 60s in good health. The chain is built from TRBV18 and TRBJ1-6; D gene unclear. This CDR3 is CASSLTTVLNSPLHF. Written as DNA, the CDR3 is TGTGCCAGCTCACTAACTACAGTCCTGAATTCACCTCTCCACTTT.